The rows below give T cell receptor beta chains drawn from one sample of a study of T cells after yellow fever vaccination. A single record per CDR3 protein comes from TCRdb applying MiXCR to the 5' RACE reads. The data show more than 90,000 distinct CDR3 sequences, with roughly 7.2% seen just once and more than 2.5% held by the top ten. Specimen: CD4+ T cells sorted from PBMCs, collected around 45 days after the first yellow fever vaccination. The receptors derive from a man between 18 and 35 years old who received the YFV17D yellow fever vaccine. The CDR3 runs from the conserved cysteine through the conserved F or W. The D gene is left open where the match is weak. Only some rows state a clone size, as once, few, many or a class for expanded clones.

clone_size	v_call	j_call	cdr3_length	d_call	cdr3_aa	cdr3_nt
many	TRBV5-1	TRBJ2-1	14	.	CASSSIGGRYEQFF	TGCGCCAGCAGCTCCATCGGGGGTAGGTATGAGCAGTTCTTC
many	TRBV5-6	TRBJ1-6	17	.	CASSLRDRRLYNSPLHF	TGTGCCAGCAGCCTTAGAGACAGGAGACTCTATAATTCACCCCTCCACTTT
many	TRBV5-1	TRBJ2-2	15	.	CASSLAPPGTGELFF	TGCGCCAGCAGCTTAGCCCCCCCGGGTACCGGGGAGCTGTTTTTT
many	TRBV5-1	TRBJ2-3	16	TRBD2	CASREGTSGGQNTQYF	TGCGCCAGCAGGGAAGGGACTAGCGGGGGGCAAAATACGCAGTATTTT
many	TRBV29-1	TRBJ2-3	14	.	CSAKAGTPTDTQYF	TGCAGCGCAAAGGCCGGGACACCGACAGATACGCAGTATTTT
many	TRBV5-1	TRBJ2-5	15	TRBD1	CASRPAGTGLETQYF	TGCGCCAGCCGTCCAGCCGGGACAGGGTTAGAGACCCAGTACTTC
many	TRBV24-1	TRBJ2-2	15	.	CATSDSGVGAGELFF	TGTGCCACCAGTGATAGTGGGGTTGGAGCCGGGGAGCTGTTTTTT
many	TRBV4-3	TRBJ2-4	13	.	CASSQGLENIQYF	TGCGCCAGCAGCCAAGGACTAGAGAACATTCAGTACTTC
many	TRBV12-3/TRBV12-4	TRBJ1-6	15	.	CASSLAGVGGGALHF	TGTGCCAGCAGTTTAGCGGGCGTGGGGGGAGGGGCCCTCCACTTT
.	TRBV20-1	TRBJ2-2	14	.	CSARPDGITGELFF	TGCAGTGCTAGACCTGACGGAATCACCGGGGAGCTGTTTTTT
many	TRBV27	TRBJ2-3	16	TRBD2	CASSFSGGALSDTQYF	TGTGCCAGCAGTTTTAGCGGGGGGGCCTTGTCAGATACGCAGTATTTT